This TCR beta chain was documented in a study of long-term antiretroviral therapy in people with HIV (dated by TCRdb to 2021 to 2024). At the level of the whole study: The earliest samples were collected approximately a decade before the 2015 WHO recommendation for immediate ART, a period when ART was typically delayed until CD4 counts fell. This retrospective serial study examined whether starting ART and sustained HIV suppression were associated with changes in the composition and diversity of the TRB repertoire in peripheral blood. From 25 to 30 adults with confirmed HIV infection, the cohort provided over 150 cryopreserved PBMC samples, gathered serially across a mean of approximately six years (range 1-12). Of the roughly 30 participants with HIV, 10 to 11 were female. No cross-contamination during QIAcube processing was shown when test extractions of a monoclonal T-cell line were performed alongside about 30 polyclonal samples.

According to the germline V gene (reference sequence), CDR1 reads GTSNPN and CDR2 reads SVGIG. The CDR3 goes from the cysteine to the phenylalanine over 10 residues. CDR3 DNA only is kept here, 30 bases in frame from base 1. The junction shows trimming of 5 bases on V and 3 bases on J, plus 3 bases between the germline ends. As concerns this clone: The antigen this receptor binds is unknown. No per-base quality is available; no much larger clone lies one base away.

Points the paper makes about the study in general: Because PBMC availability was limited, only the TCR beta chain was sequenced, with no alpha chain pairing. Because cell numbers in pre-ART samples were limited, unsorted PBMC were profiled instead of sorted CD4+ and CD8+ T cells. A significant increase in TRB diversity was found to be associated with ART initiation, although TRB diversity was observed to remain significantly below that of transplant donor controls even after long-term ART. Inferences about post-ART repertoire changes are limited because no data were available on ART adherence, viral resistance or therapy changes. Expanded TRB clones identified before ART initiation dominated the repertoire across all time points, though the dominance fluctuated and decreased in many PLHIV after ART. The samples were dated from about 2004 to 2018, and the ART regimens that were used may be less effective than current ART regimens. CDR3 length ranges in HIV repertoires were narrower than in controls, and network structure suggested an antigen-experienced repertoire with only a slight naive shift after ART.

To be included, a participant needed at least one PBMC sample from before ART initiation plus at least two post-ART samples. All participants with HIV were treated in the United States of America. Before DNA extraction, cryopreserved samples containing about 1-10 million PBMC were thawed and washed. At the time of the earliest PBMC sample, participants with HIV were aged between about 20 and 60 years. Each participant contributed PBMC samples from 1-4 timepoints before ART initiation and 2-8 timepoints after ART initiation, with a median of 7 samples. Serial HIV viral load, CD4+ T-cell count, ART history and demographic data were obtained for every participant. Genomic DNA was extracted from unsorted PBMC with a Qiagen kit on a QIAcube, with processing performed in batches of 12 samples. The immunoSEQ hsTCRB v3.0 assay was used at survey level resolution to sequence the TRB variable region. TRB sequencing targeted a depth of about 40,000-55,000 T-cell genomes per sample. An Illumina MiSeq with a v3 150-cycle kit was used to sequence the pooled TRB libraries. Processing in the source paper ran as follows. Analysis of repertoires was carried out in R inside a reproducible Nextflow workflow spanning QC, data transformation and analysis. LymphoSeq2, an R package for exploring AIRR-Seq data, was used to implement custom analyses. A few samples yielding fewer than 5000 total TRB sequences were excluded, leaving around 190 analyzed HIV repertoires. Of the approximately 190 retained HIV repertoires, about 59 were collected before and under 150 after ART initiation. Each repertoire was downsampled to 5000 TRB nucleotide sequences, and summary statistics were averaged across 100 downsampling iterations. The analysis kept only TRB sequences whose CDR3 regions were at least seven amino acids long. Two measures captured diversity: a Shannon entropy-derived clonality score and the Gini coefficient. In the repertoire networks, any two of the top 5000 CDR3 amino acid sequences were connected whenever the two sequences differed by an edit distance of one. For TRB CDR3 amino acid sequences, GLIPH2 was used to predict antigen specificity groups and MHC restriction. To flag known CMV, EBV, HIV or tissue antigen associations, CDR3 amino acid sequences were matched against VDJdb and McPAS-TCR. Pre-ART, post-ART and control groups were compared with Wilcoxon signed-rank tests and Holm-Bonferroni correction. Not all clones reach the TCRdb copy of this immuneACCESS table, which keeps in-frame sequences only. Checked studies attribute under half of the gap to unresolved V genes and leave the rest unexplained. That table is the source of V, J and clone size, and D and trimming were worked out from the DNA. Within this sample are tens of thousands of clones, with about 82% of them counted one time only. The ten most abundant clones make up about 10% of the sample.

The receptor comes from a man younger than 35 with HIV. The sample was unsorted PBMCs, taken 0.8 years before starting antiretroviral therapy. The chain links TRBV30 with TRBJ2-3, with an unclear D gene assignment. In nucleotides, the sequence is TGTGCCTGGGGTACAGATACGCAGTATTTT. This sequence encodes CAWGTDTQYF. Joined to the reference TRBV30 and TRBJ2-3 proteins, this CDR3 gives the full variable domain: SQTIHQWPATLVQPVGSPLSLECTVEGTSNPNLYWYRQAAGRGLQLLFYSVGIGQISSEVPQNLSASRPQDRQFILSSKKLLLSDSGFYLCAWGTDTQYFGPGTRLTVL.